Listed below are T cell receptor beta chains from one sample, sequenced in a study of T cells after yellow fever vaccination. One entry per CDR3 protein results from TCRdb running MiXCR on the 5' RACE reads. Of 500,000 to 650,000 distinct CDR3 sequences listed, approximately 13% are singletons. The sample consisted of PBMCs, taken on the day of the yellow fever booster vaccination. All receptors derive from a man aged 30 to 45 who received the YFV17D yellow fever vaccine. Each CDR3 is given with its conserved first and last residue. Each record gives: J gene, D gene, clone size, V gene, CDR3 protein, CDR3 DNA. D genes are given only for firm matches. Not every row has a clone size; where given, it reads once, few, many or a size class.

j_gene: TRBJ1-5
d_gene: -
abundance: many
v_gene: TRBV20-1
CDR3aa: CSARLSRNQPQHF
CDR3nt: TGCAGTGCTAGGCTCAGCCGGAATCAGCCCCAGCATTTT

j_gene: TRBJ2-1
d_gene: -
abundance: -
v_gene: TRBV20-1
CDR3aa: CSARQGGSYNEQFF
CDR3nt: TGCAGTGCTAGGCAAGGGGGCTCCTACAATGAGCAGTTCTTC

j_gene: TRBJ1-1
d_gene: -
abundance: -
v_gene: TRBV5-1
CDR3aa: CASSVGEDTEAFF
CDR3nt: TGCGCCAGCAGCGTCGGTGAGGACACTGAAGCTTTCTTT

j_gene: TRBJ2-1
d_gene: TRBD1
abundance: -
v_gene: TRBV11-1
CDR3aa: CASSFAVPGQGWEQFF
CDR3nt: TGTGCCAGCAGCTTCGCGGTTCCGGGACAGGGATGGGAGCAGTTCTTC

j_gene: TRBJ2-6
d_gene: -
abundance: -
v_gene: TRBV19
CDR3aa: CASSKGVAGANVLTF
CDR3nt: TGTGCCAGTAGTAAGGGAGTAGCTGGGGCCAACGTCCTGACTTTC

j_gene: TRBJ1-2
d_gene: TRBD1
abundance: few
v_gene: TRBV28
CDR3aa: CASILGQGAYGYTF
CDR3nt: TGTGCCAGCATTCTCGGACAGGGGGCCTATGGCTACACCTTC

j_gene: TRBJ2-7
d_gene: -
abundance: -
v_gene: TRBV30
CDR3aa: CAWSVSRGEQYF
CDR3nt: TGTGCCTGGAGTGTATCCCGAGGCGAGCAGTACTTC

j_gene: TRBJ2-7
d_gene: TRBD2
abundance: -
v_gene: TRBV27
CDR3aa: CASSLWGLASEQYF
CDR3nt: TGTGCCAGCAGTTTATGGGGACTAGCGAGCGAGCAGTACTTC

j_gene: TRBJ2-1
d_gene: TRBD2
abundance: few
v_gene: TRBV24-1
CDR3aa: CATKVGSGSSYNEQFF
CDR3nt: TGTGCCACCAAGGTGGGTAGCGGGAGCTCCTACAATGAGCAGTTCTTC

j_gene: TRBJ2-1
d_gene: TRBD2
abundance: -
v_gene: TRBV10-3
CDR3aa: CAISGTSGRDEQFF
CDR3nt: TGTGCCATCAGTGGTACTAGCGGGAGGGATGAGCAGTTCTTC

j_gene: TRBJ1-3
d_gene: -
abundance: few
v_gene: TRBV10-3
CDR3aa: CAIRIGAGNTIYF
CDR3nt: TGTGCCATCAGAATCGGAGCTGGAAACACCATATATTTT